The 8 T cell receptor beta chains below were found in one sample sequenced in a study of CD8+ T cells in alopecia areata. Specified treatment: oral pan-JAK inhibitor, 5-10 mg twice daily. The authors extracted RNA and reverse transcribed it into cDNA as the sequencing template. Clones were sequenced by immunoSEQ multiplex PCR, and TCRdb holds only the in-frame ones, with some missing. Counted here are about 64,000 clones, around 42% occurring once; the ten biggest clones make up 20%. Specimen: CD8+ T cells sorted from blood, collected around week 37, from a patient treated with tofacitinib. The receptors were gathered from a human donor with alopecia areata.

This clone was seen a handful of times. The DNA of the CDR3 is TGTGCCAGCAGCCCCAGGGACAGTGGACCTTCCCAGTACTTC. Translated, it gives CASSPRDSGPSQYF. This chain connects TRBV7-9 to TRBJ2-5, with 7 bases matching TRBD1. Germline assignment: CDR1 SEHNR and CDR2 FQNEAQ (reference sequence). CDR3 length: 14 amino acids. J lost 9 bases, V lost 5 bases, and 12 bases had no gene match.

The chain combines TRBV27 with TRBJ2-1; D may be TRBD2 (5 bases). This CDR3 has 14 residues. Per germline, CDR1 MNHEY and CDR2 SMNVEV (reference sequence). V dropped 4 bases and J dropped 8 bases, with 15 bases sitting between them. The DNA of the CDR3 is TGTGCCAGCAGTTCCACTAGTTCCAGGCATGAGCAGTTCTTC. This encodes CASSSTSSRHEQFF.

The chain recombines TRBV29-1 with TRBJ2-1; 9 nucleotides agree with TRBD1. The CDR3 consists of 13 residues. The J segment lost 7 bases and the V segment lost 4 bases, leaving 5 bases of the junction unmatched. CDR1 and CDR2 (germline): SQVTM, ANQGSEA. The CDR3 here is CSVGGGQGNEQFF. As DNA, the CDR3 is TGCAGCGTTGGAGGAGGACAGGGGAATGAGCAGTTCTTC.

This clone was observed a handful of times. The chain is built from TRBV25-1 and TRBJ2-1; D perhaps matches TRBD1 (6 bases). The CDR3 has 14 amino acids. The V gene's germline CDR1 is MGHDK and CDR2 SYGVNS. V lost 3 bases to trimming and J lost 1 base, with 7 bases between them. CDR3 in amino acids: CASSDTGSYNEQFF. The DNA of the CDR3 is TGTGCCAGCAGTGACACAGGGTCCTACAATGAGCAGTTCTTC.

J is TRBJ2-1 and V is TRBV13; 8 bases are shared with TRBD2. Per the germline V gene, CDR1 is PRHDT and CDR2 is FYEKMQ (reference sequence). V gave up 7 bases and J gave up 9 bases; unmatched junction bases: 5. The CDR3 contains 12 residues. CDR3 region: CASTSGRVEQFF. CDR3 coding DNA: TGTGCCAGCACGTCCGGGAGGGTTGAGCAGTTCTTC.

V gene TRBV5-1 combines with J gene TRBJ2-7; D might be TRBD1 (6 bases). The germline V gene encodes CDR1 SGHRS and CDR2 YFSETQ. This CDR3 region has 14 residues. V was clipped by 0 bases and J by 6 bases, with 13 bases between them. CDR3 region: CASSLGQAPLEQYF. The CDR3 DNA reads TGCGCCAGCAGCTTGGGACAGGCGCCTCTCGAGCAGTACTTC.

The V gene is TRBV4-1, the J gene TRBJ2-1, with D possibly being TRBD2 (6 bases). The germline V and J ends were trimmed by 2 bases and 3 bases, with 11 bases remaining between them. Germline CDR1 and CDR2: MGHRA and YSYEKL. CDR3 length: 15 residues. This chain's CDR3 is CASSQRDSDYNEQFF. In DNA form, the CDR3 reads TGCGCCAGCAGCCAACGGGACTCAGACTACAATGAGCAGTTCTTC.

This clone appeared a few times. The chain recombines TRBV29-1 with TRBJ2-1; 8 positions match TRBD2. From germline, CDR1 is SQVTM and CDR2 ANQGSEA. This CDR3 comprises 12 residues. The V and J ends lost 6 bases and 9 bases, in that order; junction bases with no gene match: 7. For the CDR3, the DNA is TGCAGCGTAGGGCGGGAGGAGGGTGAGCAGTTCTTC. Amino acid sequence: CSVGREEGEQFF.